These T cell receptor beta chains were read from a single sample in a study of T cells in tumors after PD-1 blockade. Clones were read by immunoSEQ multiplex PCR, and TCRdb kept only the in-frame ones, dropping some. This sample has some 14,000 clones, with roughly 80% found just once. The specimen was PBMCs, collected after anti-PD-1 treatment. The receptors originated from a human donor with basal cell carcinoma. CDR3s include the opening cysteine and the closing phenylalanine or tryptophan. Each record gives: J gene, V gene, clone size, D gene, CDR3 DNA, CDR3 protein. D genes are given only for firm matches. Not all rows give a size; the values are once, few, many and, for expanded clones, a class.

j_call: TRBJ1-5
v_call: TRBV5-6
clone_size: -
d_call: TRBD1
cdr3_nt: TGTGCCAGCAGCAAGGACAGGGTGAACAATCAGCCCCAGCATTTT
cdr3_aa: CASSKDRVNNQPQHF

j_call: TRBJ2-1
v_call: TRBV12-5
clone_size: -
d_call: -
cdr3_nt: TGTGCTAGTGGTCCCGGCGTGGGAGAGCAGTTCTTC
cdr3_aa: CASGPGVGEQFF

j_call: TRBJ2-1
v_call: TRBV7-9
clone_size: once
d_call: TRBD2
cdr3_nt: TGTGCCAGCAGCCACCCCGGGACTACCCACAATGAGCAGTTCTTC
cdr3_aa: CASSHPGTTHNEQFF

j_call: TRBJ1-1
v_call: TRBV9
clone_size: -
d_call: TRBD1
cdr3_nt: TGTGCCAGCAGCGTAGGAGGGGGCGGTATCGGAACTGAAGCTTTCTTT
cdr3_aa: CASSVGGGGIGTEAFF

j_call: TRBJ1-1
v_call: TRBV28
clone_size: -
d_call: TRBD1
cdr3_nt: TGTGCCACCAGACCGGACAGGGTTGGAGCTTTCTTT
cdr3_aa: CATRPDRVGAFF

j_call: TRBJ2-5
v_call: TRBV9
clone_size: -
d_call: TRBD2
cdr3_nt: TGTGCCAGCAGCGTGCTAGCGGGAGGAGCGGAGACCCAGTACTTC
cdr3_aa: CASSVLAGGAETQYF

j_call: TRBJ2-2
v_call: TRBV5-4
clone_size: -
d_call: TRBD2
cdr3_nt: TGTGCCAGCAGCCCCGGGACTAGCGGGAACACCGGGGAGCTGTTTTTT
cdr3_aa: CASSPGTSGNTGELFF

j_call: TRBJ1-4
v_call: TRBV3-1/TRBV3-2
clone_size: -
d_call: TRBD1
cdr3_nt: TGTGCCAGCAGCCACCGGACAGGGCCACTGTTTTTT
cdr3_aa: CASSHRTGPLFF

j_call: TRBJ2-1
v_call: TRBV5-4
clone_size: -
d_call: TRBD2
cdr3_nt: TGTGCCAGCAGCTTTACTAGCGGGGGCTACAATGAGCAGTTCTTC
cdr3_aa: CASSFTSGGYNEQFF

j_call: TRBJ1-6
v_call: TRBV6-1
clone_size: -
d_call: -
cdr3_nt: TGTGCCAGCAGTGGCTTGAAGGTGTCGGGGAATTCACCCCTCCACTTT
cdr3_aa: CASSGLKVSGNSPLHF

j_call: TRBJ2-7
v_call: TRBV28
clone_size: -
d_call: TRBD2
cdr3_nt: TGTGCCAGCAGGGAAGAGCGGGGGGGCGTCTACGAGCAGTACTTC
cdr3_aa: CASREERGGVYEQYF

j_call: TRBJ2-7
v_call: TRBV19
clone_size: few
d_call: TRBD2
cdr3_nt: TGTGCCAGTAGTCCAGGGACTAGCGGGACCACGGAGCAGTACTTC
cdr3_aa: CASSPGTSGTTEQYF

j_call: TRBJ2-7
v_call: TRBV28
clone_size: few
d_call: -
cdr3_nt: TGTGCCAGCAGTGCCCCCGGGACCTCCTACGAGCAGTACTTC
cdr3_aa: CASSAPGTSYEQYF

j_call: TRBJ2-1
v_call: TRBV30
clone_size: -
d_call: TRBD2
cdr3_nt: TGTGCCTGGAGTGTCCTAGCGGGATCTGAGCAGTTCTTC
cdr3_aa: CAWSVLAGSEQFF

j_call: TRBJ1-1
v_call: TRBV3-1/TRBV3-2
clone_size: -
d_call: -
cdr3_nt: TGTGCCAGCAGCCAAGGCTCAGTGGGGAACACTGAAGCTTTCTTT
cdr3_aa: CASSQGSVGNTEAFF

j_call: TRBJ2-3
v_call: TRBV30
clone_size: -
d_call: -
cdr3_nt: TGTGCCCGGGGGAGGGGGAATACAGATACGCAGTATTTT
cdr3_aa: CARGRGNTDTQYF